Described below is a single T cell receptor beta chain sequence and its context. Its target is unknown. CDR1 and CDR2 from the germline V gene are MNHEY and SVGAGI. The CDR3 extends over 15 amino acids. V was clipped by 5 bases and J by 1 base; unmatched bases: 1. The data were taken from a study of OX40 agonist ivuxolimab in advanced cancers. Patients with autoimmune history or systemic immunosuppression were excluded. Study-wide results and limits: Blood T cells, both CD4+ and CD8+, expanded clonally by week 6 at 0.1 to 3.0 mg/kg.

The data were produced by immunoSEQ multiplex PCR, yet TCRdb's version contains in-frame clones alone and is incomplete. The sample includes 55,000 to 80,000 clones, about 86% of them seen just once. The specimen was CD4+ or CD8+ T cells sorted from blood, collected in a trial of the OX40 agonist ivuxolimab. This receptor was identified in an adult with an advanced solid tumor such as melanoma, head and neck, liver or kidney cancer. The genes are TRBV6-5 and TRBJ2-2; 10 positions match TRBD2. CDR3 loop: CASSRTSGNTGELFF. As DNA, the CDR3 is TGTGCCAGCAGTCGGACTAGCGGGAACACCGGGGAGCTGTTTTTT.